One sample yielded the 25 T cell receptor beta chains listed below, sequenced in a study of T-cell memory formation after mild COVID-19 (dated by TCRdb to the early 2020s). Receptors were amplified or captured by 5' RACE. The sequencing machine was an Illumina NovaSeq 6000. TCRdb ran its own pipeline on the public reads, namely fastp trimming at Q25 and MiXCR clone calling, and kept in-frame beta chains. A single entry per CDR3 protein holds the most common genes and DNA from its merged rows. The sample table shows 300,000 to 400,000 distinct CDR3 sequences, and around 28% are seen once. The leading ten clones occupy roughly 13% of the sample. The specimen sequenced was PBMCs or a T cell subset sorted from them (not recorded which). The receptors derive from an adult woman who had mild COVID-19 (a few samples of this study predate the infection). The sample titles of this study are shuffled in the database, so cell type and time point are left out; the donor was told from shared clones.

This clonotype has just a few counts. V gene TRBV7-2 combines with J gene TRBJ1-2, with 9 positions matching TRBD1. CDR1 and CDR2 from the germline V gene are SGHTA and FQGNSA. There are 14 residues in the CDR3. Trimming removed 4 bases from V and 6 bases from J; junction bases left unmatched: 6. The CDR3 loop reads CASSSFTGGDGYTF. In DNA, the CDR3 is TGTGCCAGCAGCTCATTTACAGGGGGCGATGGCTACACCTTC.

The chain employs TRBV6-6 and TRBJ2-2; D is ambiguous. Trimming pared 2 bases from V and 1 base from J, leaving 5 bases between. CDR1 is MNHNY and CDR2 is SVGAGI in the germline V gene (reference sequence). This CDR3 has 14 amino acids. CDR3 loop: CASSYSKNTGELFF. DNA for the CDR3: TGTGCCAGCAGTTACAGTAAGAACACCGGGGAGCTGTTTTTT.

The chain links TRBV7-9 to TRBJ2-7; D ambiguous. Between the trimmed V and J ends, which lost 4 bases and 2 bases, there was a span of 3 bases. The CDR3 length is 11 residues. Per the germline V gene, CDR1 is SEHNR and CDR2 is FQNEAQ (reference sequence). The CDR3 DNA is TGTGCCAGCAGCTGGACCTACGAGCAGTACTTC. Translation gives CASSWTYEQYF.

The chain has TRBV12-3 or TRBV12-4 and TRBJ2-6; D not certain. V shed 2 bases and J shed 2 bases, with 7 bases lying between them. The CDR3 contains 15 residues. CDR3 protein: CASSLSLAGANVLTF. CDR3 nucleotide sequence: TGTGCCAGCAGTTTAAGCCTGGCTGGGGCCAACGTCCTGACTTTC.

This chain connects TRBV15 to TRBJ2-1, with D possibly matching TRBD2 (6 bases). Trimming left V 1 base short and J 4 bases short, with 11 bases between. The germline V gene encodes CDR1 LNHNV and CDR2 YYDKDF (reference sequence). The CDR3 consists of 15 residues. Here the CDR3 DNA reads TGTGCCACCAGCAGAGTACGGGGGTCGTACAATGAGCAGTTCTTC. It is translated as CATSRVRGSYNEQFF.

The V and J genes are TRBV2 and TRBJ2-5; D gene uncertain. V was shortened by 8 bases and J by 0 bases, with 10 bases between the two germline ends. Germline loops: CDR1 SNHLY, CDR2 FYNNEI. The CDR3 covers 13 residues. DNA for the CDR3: TGTGCCAGCGAAATAAGTTACCAAGAGACCCAGTACTTC. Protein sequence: CASEISYQETQYF. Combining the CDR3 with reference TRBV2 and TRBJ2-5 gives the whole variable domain EPEVTQTPSHQVTQMGQEVILRCVPISNHLYFYWYRQILGQKVEFLVSFYNNEISEKSEIFDDQFSVERPDGSNFTLKIRSTKLEDSAMYFCASEISYQETQYFGPGTRLLVL.

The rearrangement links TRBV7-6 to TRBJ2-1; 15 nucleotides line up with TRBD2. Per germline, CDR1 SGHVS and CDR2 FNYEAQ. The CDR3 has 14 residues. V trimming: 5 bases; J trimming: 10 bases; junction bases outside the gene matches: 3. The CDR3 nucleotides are TGTGCCAGCAGCCCTGGACTAGCGGGGGGGGAGCAGTTCTTC. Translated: CASSPGLAGGEQFF.

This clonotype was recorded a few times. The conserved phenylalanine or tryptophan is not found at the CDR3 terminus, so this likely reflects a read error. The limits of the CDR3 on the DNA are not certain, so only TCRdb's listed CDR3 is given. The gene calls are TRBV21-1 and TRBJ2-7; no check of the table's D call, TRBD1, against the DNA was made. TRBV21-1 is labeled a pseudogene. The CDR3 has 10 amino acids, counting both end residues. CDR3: CASTEYRDRY.

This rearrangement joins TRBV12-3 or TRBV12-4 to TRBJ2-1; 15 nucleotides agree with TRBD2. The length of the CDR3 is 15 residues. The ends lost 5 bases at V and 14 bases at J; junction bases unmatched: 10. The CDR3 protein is CASSRTSGRAWSEFF. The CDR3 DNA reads TGTGCCAGCAGTAGGACTAGCGGGAGGGCCTGGAGTGAGTTCTTC.

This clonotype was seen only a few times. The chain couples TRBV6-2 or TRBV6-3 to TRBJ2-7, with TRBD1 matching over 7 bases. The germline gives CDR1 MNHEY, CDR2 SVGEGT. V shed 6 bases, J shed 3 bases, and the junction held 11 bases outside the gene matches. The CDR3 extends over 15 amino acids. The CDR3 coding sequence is TGTGCCAGCAGCCACGGGTTGACAGGGAACTACGAGCAGTACTTC. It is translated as CASSHGLTGNYEQYF.

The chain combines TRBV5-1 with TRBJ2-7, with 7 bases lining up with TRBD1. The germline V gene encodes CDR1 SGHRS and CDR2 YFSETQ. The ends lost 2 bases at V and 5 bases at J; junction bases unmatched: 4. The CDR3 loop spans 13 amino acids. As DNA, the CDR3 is TGCGCCAGCAGCTTCGACAGGGTCGACGAGCAGTACTTC. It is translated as CASSFDRVDEQYF.

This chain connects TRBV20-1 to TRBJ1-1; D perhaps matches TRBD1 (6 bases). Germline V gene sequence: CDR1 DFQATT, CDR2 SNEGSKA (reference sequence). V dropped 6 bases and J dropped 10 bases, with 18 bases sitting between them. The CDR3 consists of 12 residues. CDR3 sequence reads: CSAPLGGRGAFF. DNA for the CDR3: TGCAGTGCCCCCCTGGGGGGGCGGGGAGCTTTCTTT.

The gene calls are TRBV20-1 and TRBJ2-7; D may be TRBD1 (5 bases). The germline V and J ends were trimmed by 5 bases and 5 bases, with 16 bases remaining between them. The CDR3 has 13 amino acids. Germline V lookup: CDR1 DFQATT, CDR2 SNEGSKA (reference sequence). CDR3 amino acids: CSALPGSRDEQYF. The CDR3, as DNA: TGCAGTGCTCTTCCAGGCAGCAGGGACGAGCAGTACTTC.

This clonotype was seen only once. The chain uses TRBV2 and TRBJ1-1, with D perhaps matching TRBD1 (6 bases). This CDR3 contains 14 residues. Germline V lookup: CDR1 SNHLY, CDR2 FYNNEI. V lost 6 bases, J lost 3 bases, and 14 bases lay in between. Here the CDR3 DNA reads TGTGCCAGCAGGGGGGGCCCCCTGGACACTGAAGCTTTCTTT. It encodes CASRGGPLDTEAFF.

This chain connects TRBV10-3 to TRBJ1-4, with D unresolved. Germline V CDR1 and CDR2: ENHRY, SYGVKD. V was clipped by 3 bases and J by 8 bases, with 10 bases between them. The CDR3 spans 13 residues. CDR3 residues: CAISETRGEKLFF. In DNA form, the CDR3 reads TGTGCCATCAGTGAAACAAGAGGCGAAAAACTGTTTTTT.

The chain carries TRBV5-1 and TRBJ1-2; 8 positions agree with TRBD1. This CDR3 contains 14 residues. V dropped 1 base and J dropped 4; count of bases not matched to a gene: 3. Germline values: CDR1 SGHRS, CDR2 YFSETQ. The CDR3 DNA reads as TGCGCCAGCAGCTTGTGGGACAGGCCCTATGGCTACACCTTC. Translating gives CASSLWDRPYGYTF.

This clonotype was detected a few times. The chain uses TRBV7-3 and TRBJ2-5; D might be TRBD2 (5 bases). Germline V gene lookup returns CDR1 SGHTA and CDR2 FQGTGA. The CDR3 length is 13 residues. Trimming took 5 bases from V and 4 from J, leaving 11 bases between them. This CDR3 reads CASSPNGGETQYF. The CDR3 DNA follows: TGTGCCAGCAGCCCGAATGGAGGAGAGACCCAGTACTTC. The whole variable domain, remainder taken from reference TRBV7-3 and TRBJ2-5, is GAGVSQTPSNKVTEKGKYVELRCDPISGHTALYWYRQSLGQGPEFLIYFQGTGAADDSGLPNDRFFAVRPEGSVSTLKIQRTERGDSAVYLCASSPNGGETQYFGPGTRLLVL.

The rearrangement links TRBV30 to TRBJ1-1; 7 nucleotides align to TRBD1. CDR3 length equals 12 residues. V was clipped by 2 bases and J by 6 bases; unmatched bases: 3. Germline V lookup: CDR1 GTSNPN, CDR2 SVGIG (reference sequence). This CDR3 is CAWSQGGSEAFF. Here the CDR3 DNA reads TGTGCCTGGAGTCAGGGGGGCTCTGAAGCTTTCTTT.

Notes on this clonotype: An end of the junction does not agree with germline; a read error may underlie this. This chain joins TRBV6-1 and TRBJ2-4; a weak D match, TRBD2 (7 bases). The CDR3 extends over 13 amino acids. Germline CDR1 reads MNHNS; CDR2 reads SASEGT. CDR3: CASSASFRGAKDF. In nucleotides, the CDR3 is TGTGCCAGCAGTGCCTCTTTCCGGGGGGCGAAGGACTTC.

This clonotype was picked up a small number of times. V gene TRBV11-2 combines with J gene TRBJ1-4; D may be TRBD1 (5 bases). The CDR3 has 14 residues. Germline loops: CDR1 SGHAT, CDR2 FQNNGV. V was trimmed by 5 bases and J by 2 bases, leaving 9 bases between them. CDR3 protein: CASSRRGTNEKLFF. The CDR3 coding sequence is TGTGCCAGCAGCCGTCGGGGGACTAATGAAAAACTGTTTTTT.

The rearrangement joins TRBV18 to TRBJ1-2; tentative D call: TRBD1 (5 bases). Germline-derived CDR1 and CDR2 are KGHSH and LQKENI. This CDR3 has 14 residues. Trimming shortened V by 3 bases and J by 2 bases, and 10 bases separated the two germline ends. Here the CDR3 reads CASSPGLTNYGYTF. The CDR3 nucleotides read TGTGCCAGCTCACCGGGACTGACAAACTATGGCTACACCTTC.

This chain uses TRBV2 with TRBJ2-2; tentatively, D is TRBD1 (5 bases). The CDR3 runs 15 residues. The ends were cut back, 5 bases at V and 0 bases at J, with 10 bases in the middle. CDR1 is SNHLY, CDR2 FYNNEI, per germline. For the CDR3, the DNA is TGTGCCAGCAGTAGGAGACAGACGAACACCGGGGAGCTGTTTTTT. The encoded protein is CASSRRQTNTGELFF.

The CDR3 sequence: CASSVGPSSGNTIYF. CDR3 in DNA: TGTGCCAGCAGCGTTGGGCCGAGCTCTGGAAACACCATATATTTT. V and J are TRBV7-2 and TRBJ1-3; D ambiguous. Trimming pared 5 bases from V and 0 bases from J, leaving 11 bases between. CDR1 SGHTA and CDR2 FQGNSA come from the germline V gene. This CDR3 has 15 amino acids.

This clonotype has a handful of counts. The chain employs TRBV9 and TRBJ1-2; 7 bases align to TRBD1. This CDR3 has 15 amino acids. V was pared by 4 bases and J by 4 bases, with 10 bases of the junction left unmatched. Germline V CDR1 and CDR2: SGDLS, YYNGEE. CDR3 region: CASSSDRSGGYGYTF. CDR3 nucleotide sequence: TGTGCCAGCAGCAGCGACAGGTCAGGGGGCTATGGCTACACCTTC. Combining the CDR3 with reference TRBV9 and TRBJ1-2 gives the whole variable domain DSGVTQTPKHLITATGQRVTLRCSPRSGDLSVYWYQQSLDQGLQFLIQYYNGEERAKGNILERFSAQQFPDLHSELNLSSLELGDSALYFCASSSDRSGGYGYTFGSGTRLTVV.

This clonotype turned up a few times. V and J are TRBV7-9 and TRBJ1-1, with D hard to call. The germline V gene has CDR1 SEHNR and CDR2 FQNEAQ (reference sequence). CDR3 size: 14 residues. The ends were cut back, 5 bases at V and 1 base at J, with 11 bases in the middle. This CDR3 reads CASSATGGNTEAFF. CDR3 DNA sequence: TGTGCCAGCAGCGCGACCGGAGGGAACACTGAAGCTTTCTTT.